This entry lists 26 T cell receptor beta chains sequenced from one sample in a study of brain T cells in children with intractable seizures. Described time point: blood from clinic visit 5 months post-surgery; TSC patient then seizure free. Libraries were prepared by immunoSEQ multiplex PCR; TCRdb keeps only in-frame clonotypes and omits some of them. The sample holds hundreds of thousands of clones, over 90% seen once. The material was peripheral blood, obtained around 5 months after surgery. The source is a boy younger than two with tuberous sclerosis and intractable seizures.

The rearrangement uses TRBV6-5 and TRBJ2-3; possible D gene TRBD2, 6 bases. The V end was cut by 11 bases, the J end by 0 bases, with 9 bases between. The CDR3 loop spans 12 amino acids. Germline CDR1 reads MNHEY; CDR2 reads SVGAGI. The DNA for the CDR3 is TGTGCCGCAGGGACTAGCACAGATACGCAGTATTTT. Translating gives CAAGTSTDTQYF.

DNA of the CDR3: TGTGCCAGCAGCGAGCGGGAGGGCCCCATGCATGAGCAGTTCTTC. Translated, it gives CASSEREGPMHEQFF. The chain combines TRBV3-1 (or the pseudogene TRBV3-2) with TRBJ2-1; 10 bases agree with TRBD2. Trimming cost V 5 bases and J 8 bases; bases outside gene matches: 9. The CDR3 totals 15 residues. The germline V gene has CDR1 LGHDT and CDR2 YNNKEL (reference sequence).

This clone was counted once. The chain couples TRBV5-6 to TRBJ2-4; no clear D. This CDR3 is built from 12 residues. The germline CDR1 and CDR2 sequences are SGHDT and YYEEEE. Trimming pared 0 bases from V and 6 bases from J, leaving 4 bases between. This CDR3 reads CASSLGLNIQYF. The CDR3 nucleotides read TGTGCCAGCAGCTTGGGACTAAACATTCAGTACTTC.

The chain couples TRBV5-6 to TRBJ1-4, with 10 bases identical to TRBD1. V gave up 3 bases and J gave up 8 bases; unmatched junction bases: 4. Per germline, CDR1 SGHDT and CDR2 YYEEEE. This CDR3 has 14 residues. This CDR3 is CASSSGQGREKLFF. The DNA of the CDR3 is TGTGCCAGCAGCTCGGGACAGGGGCGGGAAAAACTGTTTTTT.

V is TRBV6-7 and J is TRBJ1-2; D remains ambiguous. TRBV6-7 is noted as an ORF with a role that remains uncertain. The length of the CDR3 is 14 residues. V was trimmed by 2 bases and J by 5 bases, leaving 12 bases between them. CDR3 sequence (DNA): TGTGCCAGCAGTTACGGACGCCAAGGATATGGCTACACCTTC. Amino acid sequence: CASSYGRQGYGYTF.

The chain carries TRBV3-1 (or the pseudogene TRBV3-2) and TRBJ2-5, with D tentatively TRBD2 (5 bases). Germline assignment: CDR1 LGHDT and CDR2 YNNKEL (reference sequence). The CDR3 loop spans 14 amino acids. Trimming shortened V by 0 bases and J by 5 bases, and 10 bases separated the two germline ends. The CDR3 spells CASSQDAGRETQYF. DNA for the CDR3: TGTGCCAGCAGCCAAGATGCGGGTCGGGAGACCCAGTACTTC.

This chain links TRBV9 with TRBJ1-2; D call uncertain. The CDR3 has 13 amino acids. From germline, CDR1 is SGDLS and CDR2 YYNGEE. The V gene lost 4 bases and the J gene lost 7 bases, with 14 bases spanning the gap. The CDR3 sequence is CASSLRADSGYTF. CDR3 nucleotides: TGTGCCAGCAGCCTGAGAGCGGATTCTGGCTACACCTTC.

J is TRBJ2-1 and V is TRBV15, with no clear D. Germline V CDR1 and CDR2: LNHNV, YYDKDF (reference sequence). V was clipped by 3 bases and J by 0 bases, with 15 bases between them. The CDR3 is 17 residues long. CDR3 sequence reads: CATSSERTDSSYNEQFF. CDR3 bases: TGTGCCACCAGCAGCGAAAGGACGGATAGCTCCTACAATGAGCAGTTCTTC.

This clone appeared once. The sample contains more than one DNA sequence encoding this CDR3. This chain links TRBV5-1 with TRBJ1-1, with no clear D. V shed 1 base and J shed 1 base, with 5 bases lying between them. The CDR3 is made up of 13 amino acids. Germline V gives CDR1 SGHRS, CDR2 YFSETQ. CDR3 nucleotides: TGCGCCAGCAGCTTGCGGGAGAACACTGAAGCTTTCTTT. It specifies CASSLRENTEAFF.

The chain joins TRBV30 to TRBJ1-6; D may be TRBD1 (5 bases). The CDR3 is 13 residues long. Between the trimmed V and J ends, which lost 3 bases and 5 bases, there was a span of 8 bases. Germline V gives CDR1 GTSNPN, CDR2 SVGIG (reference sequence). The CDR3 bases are TGTGCCTGGAGGGGGCACGATAATTCACCCCTCCACTTT. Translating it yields CAWRGHDNSPLHF.

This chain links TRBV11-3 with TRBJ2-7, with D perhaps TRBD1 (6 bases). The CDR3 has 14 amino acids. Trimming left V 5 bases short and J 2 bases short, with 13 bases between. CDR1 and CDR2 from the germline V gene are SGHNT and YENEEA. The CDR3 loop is CASSHRDNPYEQYF. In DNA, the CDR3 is TGTGCCAGCAGCCATCGGGACAACCCCTACGAGCAGTACTTC. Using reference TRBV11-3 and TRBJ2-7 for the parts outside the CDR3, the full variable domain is EAGVVQSPRYKIIEKKQPVAFWCNPISGHNTLYWYLQNLGQGPELLIRYENEEAVDDSQLPKDRFSAERLKGVDSTLKIQPAELGDSAVYLCASSHRDNPYEQYFGPGTRLTVT.

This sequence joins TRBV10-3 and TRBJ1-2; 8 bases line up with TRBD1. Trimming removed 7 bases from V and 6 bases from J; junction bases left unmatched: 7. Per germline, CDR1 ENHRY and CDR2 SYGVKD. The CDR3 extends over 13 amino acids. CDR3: CAINGQGIHGYTF. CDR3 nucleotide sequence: TGTGCCATCAACGGACAGGGAATCCATGGCTACACCTTC.

The CDR3 DNA follows: TGTGCCAGTAGTATTGAGGCAGGGCTCACCTACGAGCAGTACTTC. Encoded protein: CASSIEAGLTYEQYF. The chain joins TRBV19 to TRBJ2-7, with D possibly being TRBD1 (5 bases). Trimming stripped 3 bases from V and 2 bases from J, with 14 bases between. From germline, CDR1 is LNHDA and CDR2 SQIVND (reference sequence). The CDR3 contains 15 residues. The variable domain in full, with the rest retrieved from reference TRBV19 and TRBJ2-7, is DGGITQSPKYLFRKEGQNVTLSCEQNLNHDAMYWYRQDPGQGLRLIYYSQIVNDFQKGDIAEGYSVSREKKESFPLTVTSAQKNPTAFYLCASSIEAGLTYEQYFGPGTRLTVT.

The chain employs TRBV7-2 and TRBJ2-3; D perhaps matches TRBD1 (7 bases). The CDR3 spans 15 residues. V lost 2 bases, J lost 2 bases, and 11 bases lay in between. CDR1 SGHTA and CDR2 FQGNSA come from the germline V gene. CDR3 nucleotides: TGTGCCAGCAGCTTATCAGGGGGACTCACAGATACGCAGTATTTT. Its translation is CASSLSGGLTDTQYF.

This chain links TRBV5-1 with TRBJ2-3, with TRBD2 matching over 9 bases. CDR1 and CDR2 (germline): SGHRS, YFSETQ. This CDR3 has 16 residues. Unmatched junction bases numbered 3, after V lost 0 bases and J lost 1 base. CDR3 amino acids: CASSLEVAGGTDTQYF. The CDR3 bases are TGCGCCAGCAGCTTGGAGGTAGCGGGAGGCACAGATACGCAGTATTTT.

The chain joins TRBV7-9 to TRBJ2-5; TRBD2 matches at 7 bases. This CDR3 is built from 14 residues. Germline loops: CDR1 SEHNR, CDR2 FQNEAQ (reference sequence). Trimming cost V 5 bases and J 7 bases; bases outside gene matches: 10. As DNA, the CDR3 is TGTGCCAGCAGCCCGGGACTATCTTGGGGGACCCAGTACTTC. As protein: CASSPGLSWGTQYF.

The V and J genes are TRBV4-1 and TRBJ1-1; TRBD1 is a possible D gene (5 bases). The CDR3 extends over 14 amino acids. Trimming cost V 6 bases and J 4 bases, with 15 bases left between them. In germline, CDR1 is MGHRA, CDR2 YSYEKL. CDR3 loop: CASSPVGRGTEAFF. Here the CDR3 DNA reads TGCGCCAGCAGTCCGGTTGGGAGGGGCACTGAAGCTTTCTTT.

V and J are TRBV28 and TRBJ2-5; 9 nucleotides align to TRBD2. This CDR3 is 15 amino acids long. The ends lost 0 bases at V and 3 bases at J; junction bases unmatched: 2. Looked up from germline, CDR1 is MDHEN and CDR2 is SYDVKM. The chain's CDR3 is CASSLWTSGKETQYF. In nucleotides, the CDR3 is TGTGCCAGCAGTTTATGGACTAGCGGAAAAGAGACCCAGTACTTC.

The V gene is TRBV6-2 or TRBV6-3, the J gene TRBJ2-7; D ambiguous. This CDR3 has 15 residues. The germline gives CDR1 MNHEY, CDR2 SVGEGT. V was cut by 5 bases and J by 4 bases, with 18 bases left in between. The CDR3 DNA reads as TGTGCCAGCAGTCCACTACTTGTTAGAAATTACGAGCAGTACTTC. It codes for CASSPLLVRNYEQYF.

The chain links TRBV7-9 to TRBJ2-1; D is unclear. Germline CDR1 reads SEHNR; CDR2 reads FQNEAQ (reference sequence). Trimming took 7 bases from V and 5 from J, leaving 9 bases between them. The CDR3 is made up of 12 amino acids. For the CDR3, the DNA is TGTGCCAGCATTGCCTACAACAATGAGCAGTTCTTC. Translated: CASIAYNNEQFF. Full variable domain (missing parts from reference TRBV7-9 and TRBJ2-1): DTGVSQNPRHKITKRGQNVTFRCDPISEHNRLYWYRQTLGQGPEFLTYFQNEAQLEKSRLLSDRFSAERPKGSFSTLEIQRTEQGDSAMYLCASIAYNNEQFFGPGTRLTVL.

In nucleotides, the CDR3 is TGTGCCAGCAGCCCCATAGGGGGAGTGGATGACGGGGAGCTGTTTTTT. Amino acids: CASSPIGGVDDGELFF. V is TRBV7-3 and J is TRBJ2-2; a possible D gene is TRBD1 (6 bases). In germline, CDR1 is SGHTA, CDR2 FQGTGA. The CDR3 is made up of 16 amino acids. The V and J ends lost 5 bases and 7 bases respectively, with 20 bases between them.

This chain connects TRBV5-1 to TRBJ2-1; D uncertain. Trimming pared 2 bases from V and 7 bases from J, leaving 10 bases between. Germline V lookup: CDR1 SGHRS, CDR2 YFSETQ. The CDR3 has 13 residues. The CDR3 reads CASSFSPINEQFF. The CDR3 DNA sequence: TGCGCCAGCAGCTTCTCCCCAATTAATGAGCAGTTCTTC.

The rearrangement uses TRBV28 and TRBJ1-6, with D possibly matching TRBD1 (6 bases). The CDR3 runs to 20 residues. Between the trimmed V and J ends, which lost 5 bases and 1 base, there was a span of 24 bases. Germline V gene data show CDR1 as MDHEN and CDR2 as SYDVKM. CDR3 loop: CASSESLGRGVWSYNSPLHF. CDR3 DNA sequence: TGTGCCAGCAGTGAATCCCTCGGCAGGGGAGTATGGTCCTATAATTCACCCCTCCACTTT.

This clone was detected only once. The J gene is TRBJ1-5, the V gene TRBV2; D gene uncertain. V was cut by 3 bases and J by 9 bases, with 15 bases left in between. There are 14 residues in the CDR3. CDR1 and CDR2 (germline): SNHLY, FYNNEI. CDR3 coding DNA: TGTGCCAGCAGTGAGAAAGCAGGACTGCGGCCCCAGCATTTT. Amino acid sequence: CASSEKAGLRPQHF.

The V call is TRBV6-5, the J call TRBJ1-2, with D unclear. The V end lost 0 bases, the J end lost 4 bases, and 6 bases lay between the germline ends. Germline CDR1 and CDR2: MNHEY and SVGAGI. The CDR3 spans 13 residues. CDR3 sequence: CASSYSRTYGYTF. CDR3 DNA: TGTGCCAGCAGTTACTCGCGGACCTATGGCTACACCTTC.

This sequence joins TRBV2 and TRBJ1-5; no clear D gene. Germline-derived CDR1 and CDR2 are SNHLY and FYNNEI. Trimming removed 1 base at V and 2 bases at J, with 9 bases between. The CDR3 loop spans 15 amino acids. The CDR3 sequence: CASSEDGLGNQPQHF. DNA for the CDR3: TGTGCCAGCAGTGAAGATGGGCTAGGCAATCAGCCCCAGCATTTT. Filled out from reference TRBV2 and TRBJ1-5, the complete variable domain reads EPEVTQTPSHQVTQMGQEVILRCVPISNHLYFYWYRQILGQKVEFLVSFYNNEISEKSEIFDDQFSVERPDGSNFTLKIRSTKLEDSAMYFCASSEDGLGNQPQHFGDGTRLSIL.